The entry below gives a single TCR beta chain sequence along with its context. Study processing details: Amplified reference gene primers provided the basis for estimating nucleated cell counts. Method: immunoSEQ multiplex PCR; TCRdb's copy keeps in-frame clones and lacks some. Clone size and V and J calls were adopted from that table, with D and trimming inferred from the DNA. The top ten clones hold more than 6.5% of a sample with 200,000 to 250,000 clones, around nine tenths of them seen once. The data were taken from a study of blood T cell repertoires in COVID-19. The wider study: Collection of acute and convalescent COVID-19 samples took place in the United States, Italy and Spain.

The CDR3 length is 13 residues. V was pared by 7 bases and J by 1 base, with 10 bases between. Germline CDR1 and CDR2: LNHDA and SQIVND (reference sequence). Material for sequencing was peripheral blood. The sequence came from a woman in her 70s with active or convalescent COVID-19. The chain joins TRBV19 to TRBJ1-1; the D gene is possibly TRBD1 (5 bases). CDR3 residues: CASTKGENTEAFF. The CDR3 region has the DNA TGTGCCAGTACTAAAGGGGAGAACACTGAAGCTTTCTTT. The full variable domain, its missing parts supplied by reference TRBV19 and TRBJ1-1, is DGGITQSPKYLFRKEGQNVTLSCEQNLNHDAMYWYRQDPGQGLRLIYYSQIVNDFQKGDIAEGYSVSREKKESFPLTVTSAQKNPTAFYLCASTKGENTEAFFGQGTRLTVV.